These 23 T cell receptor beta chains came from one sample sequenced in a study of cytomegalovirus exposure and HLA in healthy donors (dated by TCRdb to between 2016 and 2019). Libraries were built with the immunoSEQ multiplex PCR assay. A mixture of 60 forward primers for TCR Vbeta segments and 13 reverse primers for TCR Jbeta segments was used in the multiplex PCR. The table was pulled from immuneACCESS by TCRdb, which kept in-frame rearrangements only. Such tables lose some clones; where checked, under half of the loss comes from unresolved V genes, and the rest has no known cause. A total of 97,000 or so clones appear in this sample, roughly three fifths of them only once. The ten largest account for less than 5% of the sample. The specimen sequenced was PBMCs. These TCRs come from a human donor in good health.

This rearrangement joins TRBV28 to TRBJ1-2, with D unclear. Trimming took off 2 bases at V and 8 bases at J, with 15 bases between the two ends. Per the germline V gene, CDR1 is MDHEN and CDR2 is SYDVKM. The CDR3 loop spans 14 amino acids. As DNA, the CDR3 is TGTGCCAGCAGTTTACTCCAGGATCCGTCCGGCTACACCTTC. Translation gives CASSLLQDPSGYTF.

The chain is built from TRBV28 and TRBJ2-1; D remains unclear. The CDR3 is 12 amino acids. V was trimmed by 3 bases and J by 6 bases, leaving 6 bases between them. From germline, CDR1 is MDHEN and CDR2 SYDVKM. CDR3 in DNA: TGTGCCAGCAGTTTTGAGGCCAATGAGCAGTTCTTC. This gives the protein CASSFEANEQFF.

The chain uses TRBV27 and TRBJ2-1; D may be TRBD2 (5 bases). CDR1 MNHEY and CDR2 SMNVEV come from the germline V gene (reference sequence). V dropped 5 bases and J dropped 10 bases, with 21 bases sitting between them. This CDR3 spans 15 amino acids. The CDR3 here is CASSPGYHLTVEQFF. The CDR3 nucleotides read TGTGCCAGCAGTCCGGGGTACCACCTGACTGTAGAGCAGTTCTTC.

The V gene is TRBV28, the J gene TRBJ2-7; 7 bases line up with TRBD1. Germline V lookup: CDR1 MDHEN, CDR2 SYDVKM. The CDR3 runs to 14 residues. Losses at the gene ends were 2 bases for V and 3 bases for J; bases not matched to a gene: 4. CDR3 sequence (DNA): TGTGCCAGCAGTTTACCGGGACAGCTCTACGAGCAGTACTTC. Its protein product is CASSLPGQLYEQYF.

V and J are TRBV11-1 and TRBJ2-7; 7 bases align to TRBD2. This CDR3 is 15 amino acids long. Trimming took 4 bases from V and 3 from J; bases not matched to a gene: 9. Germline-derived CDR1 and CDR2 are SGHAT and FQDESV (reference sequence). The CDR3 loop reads CASSSPREVNYEQYF. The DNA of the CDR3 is TGTGCCAGCAGCTCCCCCCGGGAGGTAAACTACGAGCAGTACTTC.

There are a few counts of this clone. The CDR3 DNA reads as TGTGCCAGCAGCAGACGACAGGGACTAGCGGGAGTCGGTGAGCAGTTCTTC. Translating gives CASSRRQGLAGVGEQFF. V gene TRBV11-2 combines with J gene TRBJ2-1; 14 bases line up with TRBD2. Germline CDR1 SGHAT, CDR2 FQNNGV. J gave up 9 bases and V 5 bases, and 12 bases lay outside the gene matches. CDR3 length equals 17 residues.

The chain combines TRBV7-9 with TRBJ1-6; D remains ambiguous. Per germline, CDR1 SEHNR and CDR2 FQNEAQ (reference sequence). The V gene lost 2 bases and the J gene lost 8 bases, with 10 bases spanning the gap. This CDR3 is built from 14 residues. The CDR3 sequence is CASSLTQSYSPLHF. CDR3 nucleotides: TGTGCCAGCAGCTTAACACAGTCTTATTCACCCCTCCACTTT.

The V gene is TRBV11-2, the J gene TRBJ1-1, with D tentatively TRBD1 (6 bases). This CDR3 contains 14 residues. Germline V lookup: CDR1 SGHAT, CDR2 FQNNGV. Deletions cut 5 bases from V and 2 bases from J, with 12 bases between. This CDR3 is CASSGQQGNTEAFF. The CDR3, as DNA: TGTGCCAGCAGCGGTCAACAGGGCAACACTGAAGCTTTCTTT.

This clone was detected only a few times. This chain's CDR3 is CAWSKGALSNQPQHF. CDR3 nucleotides: TGTGCCTGGAGTAAGGGGGCCCTTAGCAATCAGCCCCAGCATTTT. V is TRBV30 and J is TRBJ1-5; 7 bases align to TRBD1. Germline values: CDR1 GTSNPN, CDR2 SVGIG (reference sequence). Germline trimming cut 2 bases from V and 0 bases from J; bases unmatched to any gene: 4. The CDR3 sequence is 15 residues long.

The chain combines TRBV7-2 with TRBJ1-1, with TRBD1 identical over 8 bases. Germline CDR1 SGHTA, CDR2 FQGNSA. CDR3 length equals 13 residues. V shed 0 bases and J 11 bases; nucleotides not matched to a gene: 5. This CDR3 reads CASSLAGTGAAFF. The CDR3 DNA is TGTGCCAGCAGCTTAGCAGGGACAGGAGCGGCTTTCTTT.

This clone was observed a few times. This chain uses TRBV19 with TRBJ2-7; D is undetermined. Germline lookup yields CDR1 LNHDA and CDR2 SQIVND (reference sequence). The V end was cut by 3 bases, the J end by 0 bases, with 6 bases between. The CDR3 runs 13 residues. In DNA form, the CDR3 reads TGTGCCAGTAGTATGGTGAGCTCCTACGAGCAGTACTTC. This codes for CASSMVSSYEQYF.

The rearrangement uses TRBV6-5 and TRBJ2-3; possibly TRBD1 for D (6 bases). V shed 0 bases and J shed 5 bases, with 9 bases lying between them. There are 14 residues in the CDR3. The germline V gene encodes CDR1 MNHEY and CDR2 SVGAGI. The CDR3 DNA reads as TGTGCCAGCAGTTACTCCACAGGGCAAGATACGCAGTATTTT. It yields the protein CASSYSTGQDTQYF.

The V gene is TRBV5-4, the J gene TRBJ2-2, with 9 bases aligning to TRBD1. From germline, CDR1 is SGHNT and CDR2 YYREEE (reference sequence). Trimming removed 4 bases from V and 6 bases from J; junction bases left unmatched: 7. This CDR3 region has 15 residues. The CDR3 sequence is CASSAGTGLPGELFF. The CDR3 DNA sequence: TGTGCCAGCAGCGCCGGGACAGGGCTTCCCGGGGAGCTGTTTTTT. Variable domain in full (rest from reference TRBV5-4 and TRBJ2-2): ETGVTQSPTHLIKTRGQQVTLRCSSQSGHNTVSWYQQALGQGPQFIFQYYREEENGRGNFPPRFSGLQFPNYSSELNVNALELDDSALYLCASSAGTGLPGELFFGEGSRLTVL.

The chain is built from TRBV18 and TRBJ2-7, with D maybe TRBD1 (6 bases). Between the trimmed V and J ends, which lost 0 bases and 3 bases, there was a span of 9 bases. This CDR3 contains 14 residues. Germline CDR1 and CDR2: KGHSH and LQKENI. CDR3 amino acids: CASSPPGANYEQYF. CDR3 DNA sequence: TGTGCCAGCTCACCACCGGGGGCGAACTACGAGCAGTACTTC.

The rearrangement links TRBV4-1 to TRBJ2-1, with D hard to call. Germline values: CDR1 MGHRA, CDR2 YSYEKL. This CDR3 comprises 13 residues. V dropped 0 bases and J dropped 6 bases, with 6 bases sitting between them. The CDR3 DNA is TGCGCCAGCAGCCAAGAACCGGGCAATGAGCAGTTCTTC. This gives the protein CASSQEPGNEQFF.

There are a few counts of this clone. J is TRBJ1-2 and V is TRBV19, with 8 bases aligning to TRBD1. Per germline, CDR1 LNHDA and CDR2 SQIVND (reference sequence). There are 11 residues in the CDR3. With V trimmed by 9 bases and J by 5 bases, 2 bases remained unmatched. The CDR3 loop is CASTGGYGYTF. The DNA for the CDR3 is TGTGCCAGCACAGGGGGATATGGCTACACCTTC.

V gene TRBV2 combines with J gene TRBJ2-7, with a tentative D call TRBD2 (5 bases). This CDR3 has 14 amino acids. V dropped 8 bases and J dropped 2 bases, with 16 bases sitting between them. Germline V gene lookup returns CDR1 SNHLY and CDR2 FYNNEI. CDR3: CASLKVDSAYEQYF. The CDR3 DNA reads TGTGCCAGCCTGAAGGTGGATAGCGCCTACGAGCAGTACTTC.

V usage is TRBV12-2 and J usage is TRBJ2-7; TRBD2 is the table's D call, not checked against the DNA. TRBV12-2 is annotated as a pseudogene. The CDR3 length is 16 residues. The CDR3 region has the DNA TGTGCAAGTCGCTTAGTGAAGACTAGCGGGACCTACGAGCAGTACTTC. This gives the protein CASRLVKTSGTYEQYF.

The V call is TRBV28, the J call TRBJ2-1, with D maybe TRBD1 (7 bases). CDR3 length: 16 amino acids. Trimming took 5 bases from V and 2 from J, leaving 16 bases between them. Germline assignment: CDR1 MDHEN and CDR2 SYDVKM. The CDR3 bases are TGTGCCAGCAGTCCCTGGAGGGGGCCAGCCTACAATGAGCAGTTCTTC. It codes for CASSPWRGPAYNEQFF.

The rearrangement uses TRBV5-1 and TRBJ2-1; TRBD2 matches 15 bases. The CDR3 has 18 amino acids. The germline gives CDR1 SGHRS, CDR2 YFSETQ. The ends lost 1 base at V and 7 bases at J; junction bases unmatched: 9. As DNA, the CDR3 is TGCGCCAGCAGCTTGATACCGGGACTAGCGGGAGGAGGGAATGAGCAGTTCTTC. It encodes CASSLIPGLAGGGNEQFF.

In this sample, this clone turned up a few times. As DNA, the CDR3 is TGTGCCAGCTCCGGGATGGCCAACGTCCTGACTTTC. Translating it yields CASSGMANVLTF. The rearrangement uses TRBV18 and TRBJ2-6; D may be TRBD2 (5 bases). The germline V gene encodes CDR1 KGHSH and CDR2 LQKENI. Trimming pared 6 bases from V and 6 bases from J, leaving 6 bases between. The CDR3 length is 12 residues. The whole variable domain, remainder taken from reference TRBV18 and TRBJ2-6, is NAGVMQNPRHLVRRRGQEARLRCSPMKGHSHVYWYRQLPEEGLKFMVYLQKENIIDESGMPKERFSAEFPKEGPSILRIQQVVRGDSAAYFCASSGMANVLTFGAGSRLTVL.

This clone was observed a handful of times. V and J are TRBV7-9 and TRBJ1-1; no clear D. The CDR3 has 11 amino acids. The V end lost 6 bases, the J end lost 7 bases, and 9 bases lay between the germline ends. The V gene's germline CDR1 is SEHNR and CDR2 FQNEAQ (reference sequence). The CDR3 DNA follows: TGTGCCAGCAGGGGGAGTTTTGAAGCTTTCTTT. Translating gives CASRGSFEAFF.

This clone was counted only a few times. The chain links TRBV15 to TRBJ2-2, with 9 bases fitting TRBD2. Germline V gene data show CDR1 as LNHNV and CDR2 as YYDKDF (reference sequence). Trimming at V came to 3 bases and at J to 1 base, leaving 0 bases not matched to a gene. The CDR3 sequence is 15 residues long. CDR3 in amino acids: CATSRTSGNTGELFF. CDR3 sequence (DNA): TGTGCCACCAGCAGGACTAGCGGGAACACCGGGGAGCTGTTTTTT. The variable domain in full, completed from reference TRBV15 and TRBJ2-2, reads DAMVIQNPRYQVTQFGKPVTLSCSQTLNHNVMYWYQQKSSQAPKLLFHYYDKDFNNEADTPDNFQSRRPNTSFCFLDIRSPGLGDTAMYLCATSRTSGNTGELFFGEGSRLTVL.